Reported below is one T cell receptor beta chain. The antigen remains undetermined. The sample comes from a study of cytomegalovirus exposure and HLA in healthy donors. Across the study: A data release that came early held roughly 85 million unique TCRs from HLA-typed donors. Study-wide results and caveats: Three chains linked to CMV were shown in vitro to be specific for CMV antigens.

Researchers ran the PCR with 60 Vbeta and 13 Jbeta primers. Sequenced by immunoSEQ multiplex PCR; TCRdb stores in-frame clones only, minus some. In all, the sample yields roughly 82,000 clones. Germline CDR1 is SGDLS and CDR2 is YYNGEE. The J segment lost 4 bases and the V segment lost 4 bases, leaving 10 bases of the junction unmatched. The CDR3 is 16 amino acids. J is TRBJ1-3 and V is TRBV9; 8 bases align to TRBD1. The receptor was isolated from a woman between 55 and 75 years old in good health and CMV-seronegative. Sequencing was done on a sample of PBMCs. CDR3 DNA: TGTGCCAGCAGCCAAGGACAGGGCTTCGTCGGAAACACCATATATTTT. Translated: CASSQGQGFVGNTIYF.